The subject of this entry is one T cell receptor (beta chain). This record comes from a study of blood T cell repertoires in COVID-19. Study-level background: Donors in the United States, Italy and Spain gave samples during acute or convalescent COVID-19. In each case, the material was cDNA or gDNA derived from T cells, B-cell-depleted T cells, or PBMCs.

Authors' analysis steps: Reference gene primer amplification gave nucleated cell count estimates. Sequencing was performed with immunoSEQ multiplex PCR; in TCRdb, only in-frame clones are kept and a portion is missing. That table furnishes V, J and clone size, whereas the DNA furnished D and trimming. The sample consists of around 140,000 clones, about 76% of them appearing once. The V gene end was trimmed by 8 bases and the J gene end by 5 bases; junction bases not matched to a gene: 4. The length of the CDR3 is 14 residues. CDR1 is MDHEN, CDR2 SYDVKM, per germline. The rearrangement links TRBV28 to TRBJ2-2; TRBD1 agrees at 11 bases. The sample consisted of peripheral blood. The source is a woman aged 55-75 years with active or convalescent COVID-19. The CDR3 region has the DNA TGTGCCAGCCTCGGGACAGGGGGGACCGGGGAGCTGTTTTTT. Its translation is CASLGTGGTGELFF.